This entry concerns a single TCR beta chain. TCRdb's table, derived via immunoSEQ multiplex PCR, lists solely in-frame clones and lacks some. The sample consists of 250,000 to 350,000 clones, 90% of them appearing once. The data originate from a study of blood T cell repertoires in COVID-19. About the research overall: There were acute and convalescent COVID-19 samples, and they came from the United States, Italy and Spain.

This sequence originates from a woman between 18 and 29 years old with acute COVID-19. The sequencing sample was made of PBMCs or T cells enriched from blood (not recorded which).

The CDR3 spells CATSDGTEGQPQHF. The DNA for the CDR3 is TGTGCCACCAGTGACGGGACAGAAGGACAGCCCCAGCATTTT. This chain uses TRBV24-1 with TRBJ1-5, with 7 bases lining up with TRBD1. Per the germline V gene, CDR1 is KGHDR and CDR2 is SFDVKD. This CDR3 is built from 14 residues. V lost 4 bases, J lost 7 bases, and 6 bases stayed unmatched.